Reported below is one TCR beta chain. The sample belongs to a study of Ad26.COV2.S vaccination and SARS-CoV-2 variants. CDR3 length: 12 amino acids. CDR1 is MNHEY and CDR2 is SVGAGI in the germline V gene. Deletions cut 7 bases from V and 5 bases from J, with 12 bases between. Noted treatment: around 19 received Ad26.COV2.S at low or high dose, single or two shots; about 5 received placebo; per-sample allocation not given. On day 63 after the first injection, vaccine and placebo recipients gave samples. Method: immunoSEQ multiplex PCR; TCRdb's copy keeps in-frame clones and lacks some. This sample has roughly 320,000 clones, with around four fifths found just once.

The starting material was peripheral blood, obtained in a trial of Ad26.COV2.S vaccine versus placebo. This chain connects TRBV6-5 to TRBJ2-7, with D tentatively TRBD2 (6 bases). The TCR originated in a person between 18 and 65 years old who received the Ad26.COV2.S COVID-19 vaccine or a placebo. In DNA, the CDR3 is TGTGCCAGCATCCGGGGGATTCACGAGCAGTACTTC. As protein: CASIRGIHEQYF.